This T cell receptor beta chain came from a study of blood T cells in healthy people across ages. This clonotype turned up a few times. Germline CDR1 is MNHEY and CDR2 is SMNVEV (reference sequence). V lost 6 bases, J lost 3 bases, and 8 bases stayed unmatched. The CDR3 is 16 residues long. Alongside a J-beta primer mix, a sample-barcoded 5' primer served in a second PCR lasting roughly 6 to 12 cycles. TCRdb re-derived calls from the 5' RACE reads in MiXCR, one entry per CDR3 protein. The data show 1.2 million to 1.5 million distinct CDR3 sequences, 42% seen once. The sequencing input was blood. This clonotype was sampled from a woman younger than 35 in good health. This chain links TRBV27 with TRBJ2-1, with 10 nucleotides matching TRBD2. CDR3 in DNA: TGTGCCAGCAGCCCCCAACTAGCGGGACTCTACAATGAGCAGTTCTTC. Translation gives CASSPQLAGLYNEQFF.